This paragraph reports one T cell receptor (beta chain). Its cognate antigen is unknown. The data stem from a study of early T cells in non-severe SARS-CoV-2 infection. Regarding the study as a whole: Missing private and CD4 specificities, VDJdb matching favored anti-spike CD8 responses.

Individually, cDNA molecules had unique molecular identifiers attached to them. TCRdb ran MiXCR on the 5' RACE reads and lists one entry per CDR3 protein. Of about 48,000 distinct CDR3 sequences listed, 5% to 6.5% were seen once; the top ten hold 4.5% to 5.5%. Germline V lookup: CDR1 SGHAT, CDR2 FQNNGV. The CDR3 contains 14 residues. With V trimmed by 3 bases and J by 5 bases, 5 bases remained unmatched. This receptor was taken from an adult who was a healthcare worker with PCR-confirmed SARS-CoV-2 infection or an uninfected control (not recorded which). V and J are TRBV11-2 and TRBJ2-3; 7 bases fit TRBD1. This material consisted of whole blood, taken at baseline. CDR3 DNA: TGTGCCAGCAGCTTTGTAACAGGGGTAGATACGCAGTATTTT. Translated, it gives CASSFVTGVDTQYF.